A single sample is the source of the 2 T cell receptor beta chains below, sequenced in a study of PD-1 blockade in mismatch repair-deficient tumors. Repertoires were generated with immunoSEQ multiplex PCR, while TCRdb's copy carries only in-frame clones and drops some. This table holds 30,000 to 45,000 clones, 70% to 90% found once. The sample consisted of peripheral blood, taken about 80 weeks after starting pembrolizumab. The receptors originated from an adult with mismatch repair-deficient cancer.

The chain is built from TRBV7-2 and TRBJ2-7; TRBD1 matches 7 bases. Germline-derived CDR1 and CDR2 are SGHTA and FQGNSA. This CDR3 contains 15 residues. Unmatched junction bases numbered 9, after V lost 5 bases and J lost 2 bases. CDR3 nucleotides: TGTGCCAGCAGCCCAAACAGGGGTATTACCTACGAGCAGTACTTC. Its translation: CASSPNRGITYEQYF. Together with reference TRBV7-2 and TRBJ2-7, the CDR3 gives the full variable domain: GAGVSQSPSNKVTEKGKDVELRCDPISGHTALYWYRQSLGQGLEFLIYFQGNSAPDKSGLPSDRFSAERTGGSVSTLTIQRTQQEDSAVYLCASSPNRGITYEQYFGPGTRLTVT.

V gene TRBV29-1 combines with J gene TRBJ2-2; 9 nucleotides line up with TRBD2. This CDR3 spans 15 amino acids. The V gene's germline CDR1 is SQVTM and CDR2 ANQGSEA. The V and J ends lost 6 bases and 2 bases, in that order; junction bases with no gene match: 7. DNA of the CDR3: TGCAGCGTCCGTAGCGGGAGAATAAACACCGGGGAGCTGTTTTTT. Protein: CSVRSGRINTGELFF.